The 12 T cell receptor beta chains listed next were all sequenced from one sample in a study of somatic mutations in cytotoxic T cells in rheumatoid arthritis. The data were produced by immunoSEQ multiplex PCR, yet TCRdb's version contains in-frame clones alone and is incomplete. The repertoire holds 4,200 or so clones, about nine tenths seen once, with about 30% in the top ten. Sequenced input: CD8+ T cells sorted from blood. All receptors come from a woman between 65 and 79 years old with rheumatoid arthritis.

V and J are TRBV7-3 and TRBJ2-1; D is possibly TRBD1 (6 bases). V shed 5 bases and J shed 2 bases, with 16 bases lying between them. The CDR3 loop spans 16 amino acids. From germline, CDR1 is SGHTA and CDR2 FQGTGA. The CDR3 DNA sequence: TGTGCCAGCAGCCCATCCCCGACAGGACCCTACAATGAGCAGTTCTTC. Residues: CASSPSPTGPYNEQFF.

The rearrangement uses TRBV19 and TRBJ1-5; 7 nucleotides line up with TRBD1. The CDR3 contains 14 residues. Germline-derived CDR1 and CDR2 are LNHDA and SQIVND (reference sequence). Trimming at V came to 4 bases and at J to 11 bases, leaving 11 bases not matched to a gene. CDR3 loop: CASSTRDSNQSQHF. Here the CDR3 DNA reads TGTGCCAGTAGTACACGGGACAGCAATCAATCCCAGCATTTT. The full variable domain, rest sourced from reference TRBV19 and TRBJ1-5, is DGGITQSPKYLFRKEGQNVTLSCEQNLNHDAMYWYRQDPGQGLRLIYYSQIVNDFQKGDIAEGYSVSREKKESFPLTVTSAQKNPTAFYLCASSTRDSNQSQHFGDGTRLSIL.

The rearrangement uses TRBV5-1 and TRBJ1-2, with 7 positions matching TRBD1. V shed 2 bases, J shed 6 bases, and the junction held 1 base outside the gene matches. The CDR3 length is 12 residues. CDR1 is SGHRS and CDR2 is YFSETQ in the germline V gene. CDR3 DNA: TGCGCCAGCAGCTTCACAGGGGATGGCTACACCTTC. It specifies CASSFTGDGYTF.

This clone occurred once. This chain links TRBV7-8 with TRBJ1-1; perhaps TRBD1 as D (5 bases). The CDR3 has 15 amino acids. The germline V and J ends were trimmed by 1 base and 3 bases, with 12 bases remaining between them. In germline, CDR1 is SGHVS, CDR2 FQNEAQ. In DNA, the CDR3 is TGTGCCAGCAGCTTAGTTGACAGAAGGGACACTGAAGCTTTCTTT. Amino acid sequence: CASSLVDRRDTEAFF.

V and J are TRBV6-1 and TRBJ2-1; the D gene is possibly TRBD2 (5 bases). This CDR3 comprises 12 residues. Germline values: CDR1 MNHNS, CDR2 SASEGT. The ends were cut back, 7 bases at V and 6 bases at J, with 10 bases in the middle. The CDR3, as DNA: TGTGCCAGCATAGCGCTTAGCAATGAGCAGTTCTTC. Translating gives CASIALSNEQFF.

CDR3 amino acids: CASTRLSETQYF. In DNA, the CDR3 is TGTGCCAGCACGAGGCTCTCAGAGACCCAGTACTTC. The chain employs TRBV7-9 and TRBJ2-5, with D unresolved. CDR3 size: 12 residues. Per germline, CDR1 SEHNR and CDR2 FQNEAQ (reference sequence). Trimming took off 7 bases at V and 4 bases at J, with 10 bases between the two ends.

This rearrangement joins TRBV27 to TRBJ2-7, with TRBD1 matching over 8 bases. CDR3 size: 12 residues. Trimming at V came to 6 bases and at J to 6 bases, leaving 4 bases not matched to a gene. The germline V gene has CDR1 MNHEY and CDR2 SMNVEV (reference sequence). The DNA for the CDR3 is TGTGCCAGCAGGGCAGGGGGCAGCGAGCAGTACTTC. It translates to CASRAGGSEQYF.

V gene TRBV5-6 combines with J gene TRBJ2-1, with 7 bases lining up with TRBD2. The CDR3 totals 15 residues. Trimming at V came to 0 bases and at J to 3 bases, leaving 3 bases not matched to a gene. Germline V gene data show CDR1 as SGHDT and CDR2 as YYEEEE. The CDR3 spells CASSLGLAVYNEQFF. DNA for the CDR3: TGTGCCAGCAGCTTGGGGCTAGCGGTCTACAATGAGCAGTTCTTC.

This chain links TRBV7-9 with TRBJ2-2; D is undetermined. Germline values: CDR1 SEHNR, CDR2 FQNEAQ (reference sequence). The CDR3 is made up of 11 amino acids. The germline V and J ends were trimmed by 3 bases and 7 bases, with 3 bases remaining between them. CDR3 sequence: CASSFGGELFF. In DNA, the CDR3 is TGTGCCAGCAGCTTCGGCGGGGAGCTGTTTTTT.

This chain uses TRBV19 with TRBJ1-5; D possibly corresponds to TRBD1 (6 bases). Germline assignment: CDR1 LNHDA and CDR2 SQIVND (reference sequence). Trimming took off 3 bases at V and 6 bases at J, with 9 bases between the two ends. CDR3 length: 13 residues. The chain's CDR3 is CASSIGGPQPQHF. The CDR3 DNA reads TGTGCCAGTAGTATTGGGGGCCCTCAGCCCCAGCATTTT. Full variable domain (remainder filled in from reference TRBV19 and TRBJ1-5): DGGITQSPKYLFRKEGQNVTLSCEQNLNHDAMYWYRQDPGQGLRLIYYSQIVNDFQKGDIAEGYSVSREKKESFPLTVTSAQKNPTAFYLCASSIGGPQPQHFGDGTRLSIL.

The chain joins TRBV2 to TRBJ2-7; D might be TRBD1 (5 bases). CDR1 is SNHLY, CDR2 FYNNEI, per germline. Trimming pared 3 bases from V and 1 base from J, leaving 10 bases between. The CDR3 spans 14 residues. The CDR3 spells CASSEVGPSYEQYF. CDR3 in DNA: TGTGCCAGCAGTGAGGTGGGGCCGTCCTACGAGCAGTACTTC. The full variable domain, in which reference TRBV2 and TRBJ2-7 provide the parts outside the CDR3, is EPEVTQTPSHQVTQMGQEVILRCVPISNHLYFYWYRQILGQKVEFLVSFYNNEISEKSEIFDDQFSVERPDGSNFTLKIRSTKLEDSAMYFCASSEVGPSYEQYFGPGTRLTVT.

J is TRBJ2-3 and V is TRBV19, with TRBD2 matching over 9 bases. Germline V lookup: CDR1 LNHDA, CDR2 SQIVND (reference sequence). V gave up 0 bases and J gave up 3 bases; unmatched junction bases: 7. This CDR3 is built from 17 residues. This CDR3 is CASSIDPSAGGTDTQYF. The CDR3, as DNA: TGTGCCAGTAGTATAGATCCAAGCGCGGGGGGGACAGATACGCAGTATTTT.